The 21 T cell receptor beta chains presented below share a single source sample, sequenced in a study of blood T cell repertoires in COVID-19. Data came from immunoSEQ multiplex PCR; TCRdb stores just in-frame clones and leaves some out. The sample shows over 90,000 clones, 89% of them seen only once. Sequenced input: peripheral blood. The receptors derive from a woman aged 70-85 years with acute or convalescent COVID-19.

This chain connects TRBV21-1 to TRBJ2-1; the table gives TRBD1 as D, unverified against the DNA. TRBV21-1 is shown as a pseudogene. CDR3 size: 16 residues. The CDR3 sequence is CASSKEDRTPHNEQFF. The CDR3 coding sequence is TGTGCCAGCAGCAAAGAGGACAGGACTCCGCACAATGAGCAGTTCTTC.

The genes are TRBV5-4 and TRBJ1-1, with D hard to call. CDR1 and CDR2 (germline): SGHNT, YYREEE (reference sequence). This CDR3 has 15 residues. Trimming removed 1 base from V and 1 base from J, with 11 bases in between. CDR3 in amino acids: CASSLFLIANTEAFF. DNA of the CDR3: TGTGCCAGCAGCTTGTTTTTGATAGCGAACACTGAAGCTTTCTTT. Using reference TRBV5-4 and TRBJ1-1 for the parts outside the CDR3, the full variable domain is ETGVTQSPTHLIKTRGQQVTLRCSSQSGHNTVSWYQQALGQGPQFIFQYYREEENGRGNFPPRFSGLQFPNYSSELNVNALELDDSALYLCASSLFLIANTEAFFGQGTRLTVV.

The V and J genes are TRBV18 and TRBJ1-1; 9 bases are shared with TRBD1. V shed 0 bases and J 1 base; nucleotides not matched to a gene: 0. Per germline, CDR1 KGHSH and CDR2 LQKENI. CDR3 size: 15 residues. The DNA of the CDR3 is TGTGCCAGCTCACCACCGGGACAGGGGAACACTGAAGCTTTCTTT. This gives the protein CASSPPGQGNTEAFF.

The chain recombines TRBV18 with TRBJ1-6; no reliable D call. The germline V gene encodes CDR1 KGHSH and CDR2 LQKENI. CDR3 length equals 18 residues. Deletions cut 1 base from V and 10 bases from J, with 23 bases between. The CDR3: CASSPLGSAMGVQSPLHF. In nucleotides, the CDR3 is TGTGCCAGCTCACCACTGGGCTCGGCGATGGGAGTTCAATCACCCCTCCACTTT.

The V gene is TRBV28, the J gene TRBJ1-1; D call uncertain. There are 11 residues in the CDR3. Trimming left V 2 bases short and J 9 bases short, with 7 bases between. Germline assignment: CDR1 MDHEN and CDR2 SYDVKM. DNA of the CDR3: TGTGCCAGCAGTTTACAACTAAAAGCTTTCTTT. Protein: CASSLQLKAFF. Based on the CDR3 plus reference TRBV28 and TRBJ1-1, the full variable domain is DVKVTQSSRYLVKRTGEKVFLECVQDMDHENMFWYRQDPGLGLRLIYFSYDVKMKEKGDIPEGYSVSREKKERFSLILESASTNQTSMYLCASSLQLKAFFGQGTRLTVV.

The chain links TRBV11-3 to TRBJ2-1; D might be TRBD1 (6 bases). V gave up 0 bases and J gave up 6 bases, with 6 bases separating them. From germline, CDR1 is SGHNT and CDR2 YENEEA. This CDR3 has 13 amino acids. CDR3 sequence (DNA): TGTGCCAGCAGCTTAGAAGGGGGCAATGAGCAGTTCTTC. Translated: CASSLEGGNEQFF.

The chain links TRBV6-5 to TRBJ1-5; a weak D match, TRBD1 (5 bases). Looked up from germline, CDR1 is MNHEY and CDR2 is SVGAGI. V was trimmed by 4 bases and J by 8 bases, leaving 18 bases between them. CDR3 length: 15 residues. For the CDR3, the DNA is TGTGCCAGCAGTTTAACTTTCGGGGGTACGGAGCCCCAGCATTTT. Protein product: CASSLTFGGTEPQHF.

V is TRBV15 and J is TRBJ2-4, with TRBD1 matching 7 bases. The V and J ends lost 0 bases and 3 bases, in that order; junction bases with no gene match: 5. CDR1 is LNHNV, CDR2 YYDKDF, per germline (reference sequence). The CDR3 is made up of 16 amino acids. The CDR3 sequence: CATSRDKGAFKNIQYF. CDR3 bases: TGTGCCACCAGCAGAGATAAGGGGGCTTTCAAAAACATTCAGTACTTC.

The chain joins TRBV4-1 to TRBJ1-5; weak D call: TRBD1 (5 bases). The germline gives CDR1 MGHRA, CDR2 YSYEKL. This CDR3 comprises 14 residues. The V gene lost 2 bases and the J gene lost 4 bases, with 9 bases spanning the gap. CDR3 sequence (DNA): TGCGCCAGCAGCCAACGGGGGGAAAATCAGCCCCAGCATTTT. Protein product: CASSQRGENQPQHF.

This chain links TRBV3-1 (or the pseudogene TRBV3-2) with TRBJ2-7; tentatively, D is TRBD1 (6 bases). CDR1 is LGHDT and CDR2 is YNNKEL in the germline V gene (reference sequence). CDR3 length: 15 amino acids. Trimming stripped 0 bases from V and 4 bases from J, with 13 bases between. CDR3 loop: CASSQDWGPGYEQYV. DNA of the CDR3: TGTGCCAGCAGCCAAGACTGGGGGCCTGGTTACGAGCAGTACGTC.

The CDR3 loop is CASRPPGSAYTF. For the CDR3, the DNA is TGTGCCAGCAGGCCACCGGGTAGTGCCTACACCTTC. The chain recombines TRBV28 with TRBJ1-2; D unclear. There are 12 residues in the CDR3. Germline CDR1 reads MDHEN; CDR2 reads SYDVKM. V gave up 6 bases and J gave up 10 bases, with 15 bases separating them.

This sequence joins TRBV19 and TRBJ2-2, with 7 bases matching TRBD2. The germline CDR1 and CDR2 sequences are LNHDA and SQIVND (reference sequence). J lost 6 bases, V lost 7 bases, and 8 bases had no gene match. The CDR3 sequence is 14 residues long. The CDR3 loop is CASNPGLSSGELFF. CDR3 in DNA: TGTGCCAGTAACCCGGGACTAAGCTCCGGGGAGCTGTTTTTT.

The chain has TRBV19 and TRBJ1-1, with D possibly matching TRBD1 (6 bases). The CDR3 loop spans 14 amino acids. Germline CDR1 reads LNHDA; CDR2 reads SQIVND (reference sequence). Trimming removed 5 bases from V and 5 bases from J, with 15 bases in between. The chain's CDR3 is CASSPTAGDTEAFF. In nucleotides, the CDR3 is TGTGCCAGTAGTCCGACGGCAGGGGATACTGAAGCTTTCTTT. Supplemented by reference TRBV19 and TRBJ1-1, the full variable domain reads DGGITQSPKYLFRKEGQNVTLSCEQNLNHDAMYWYRQDPGQGLRLIYYSQIVNDFQKGDIAEGYSVSREKKESFPLTVTSAQKNPTAFYLCASSPTAGDTEAFFGQGTRLTVV.

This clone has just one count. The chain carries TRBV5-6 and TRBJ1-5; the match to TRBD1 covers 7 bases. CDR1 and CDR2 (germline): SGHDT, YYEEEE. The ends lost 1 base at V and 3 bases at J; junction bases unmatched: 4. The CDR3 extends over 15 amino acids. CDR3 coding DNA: TGTGCCAGCAGCTTGTGGACAGGTCACAATCAGCCCCAGCATTTT. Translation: CASSLWTGHNQPQHF. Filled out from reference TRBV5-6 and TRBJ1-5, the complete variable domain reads DAGVTQSPTHLIKTRGQQVTLRCSPKSGHDTVSWYQQALGQGPQFIFQYYEEEERQRGNFPDRFSGHQFPNYSSELNVNALLLGDSALYLCASSLWTGHNQPQHFGDGTRLSIL.

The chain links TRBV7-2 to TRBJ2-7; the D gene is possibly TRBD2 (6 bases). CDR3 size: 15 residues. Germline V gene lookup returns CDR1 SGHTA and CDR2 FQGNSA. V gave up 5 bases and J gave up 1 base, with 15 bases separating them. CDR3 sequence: CASSVTGTPSYEQYF. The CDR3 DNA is TGTGCCAGCAGCGTCACCGGGACTCCTTCCTACGAGCAGTACTTC.

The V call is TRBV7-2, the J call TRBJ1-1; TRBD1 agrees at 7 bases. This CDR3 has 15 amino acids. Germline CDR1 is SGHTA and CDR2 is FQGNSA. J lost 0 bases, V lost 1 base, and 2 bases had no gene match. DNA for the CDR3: TGTGCCAGCAGCTTAGTGGGACAGTTGAACACTGAAGCTTTCTTT. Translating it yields CASSLVGQLNTEAFF.

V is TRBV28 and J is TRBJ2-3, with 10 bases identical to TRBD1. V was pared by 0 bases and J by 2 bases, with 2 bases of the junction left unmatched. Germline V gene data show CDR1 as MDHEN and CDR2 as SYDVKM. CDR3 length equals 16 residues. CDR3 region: CASSLWGTGVTDTQYF. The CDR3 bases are TGTGCCAGCAGTTTATGGGGGACAGGGGTCACAGATACGCAGTATTTT.

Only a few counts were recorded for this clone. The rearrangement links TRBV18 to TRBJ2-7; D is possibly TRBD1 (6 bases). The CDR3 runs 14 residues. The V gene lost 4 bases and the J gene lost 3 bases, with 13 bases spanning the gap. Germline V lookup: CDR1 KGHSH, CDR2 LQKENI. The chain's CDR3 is CASSRGTTVYEQYF. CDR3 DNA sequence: TGTGCCAGCTCACGGGGGACAACCGTCTACGAGCAGTACTTC.

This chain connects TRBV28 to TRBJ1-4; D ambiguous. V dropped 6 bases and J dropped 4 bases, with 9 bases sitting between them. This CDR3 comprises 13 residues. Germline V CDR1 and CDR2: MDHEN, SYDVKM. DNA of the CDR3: TGTGCCAGCAGGGAGACTCTTAATGAAAAACTGTTTTTT. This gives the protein CASRETLNEKLFF.

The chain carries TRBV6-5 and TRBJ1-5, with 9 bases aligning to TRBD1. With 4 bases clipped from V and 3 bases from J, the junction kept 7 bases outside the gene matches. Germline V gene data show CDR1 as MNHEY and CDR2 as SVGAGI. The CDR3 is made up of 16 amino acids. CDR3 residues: CASSSADRGLNQPQHF. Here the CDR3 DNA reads TGTGCCAGCAGTTCCGCGGACAGGGGCCTCAATCAGCCCCAGCATTTT.

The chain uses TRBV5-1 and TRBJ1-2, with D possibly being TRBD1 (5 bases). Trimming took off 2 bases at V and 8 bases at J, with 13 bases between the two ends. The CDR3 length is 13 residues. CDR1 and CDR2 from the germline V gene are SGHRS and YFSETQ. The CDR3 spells CASSFAGIGGYTF. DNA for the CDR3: TGCGCCAGCAGCTTTGCAGGGATAGGCGGCTACACCTTC.